This T cell receptor (beta chain) was recorded in a study of Graves' ophthalmopathy and Graves' hyperthyroidism. The study's findings and limits: A roughly 80% specificity and nearly 90% sensitivity were achieved by a 13-signature model that separated ophthalmopathy from stable hyperthyroidism.

The authors amplified TCR beta CDR3 regions from RNA transcripts. A first-round RT-PCR used HTBI primers, followed by a second-round multiplex PCR. One entry per CDR3 protein, called by TCRdb with MiXCR from the multiplex PCR reads. Altogether over a million distinct CDR3 sequences are present, less than 45% being singletons, with the ten largest covering around 10%. The CDR3 has 12 amino acids. Trimming took 5 bases from V and 9 from J, leaving 14 bases between them. Germline V gene data show CDR1 as KGHSH and CDR2 as LQKENI. Orbital computed tomography and thyroid ultrasound, along with TRAb, serum thyroxine and clinical symptoms, underpinned diagnosis. Details on this clonotype: The antigen remains undetermined.

Sequenced sample: peripheral blood or thyroid tissue (not recorded which). This rearrangement joins TRBV18 to TRBJ2-7, with a tentative D call TRBD2 (6 bases). This receptor was identified in an adult man with Graves' hyperthyroidism. In DNA, the CDR3 is TGTGCCAGCTCAACGGAGGGTTTGGGGCAGTACTTC. Translated: CASSTEGLGQYF.